This T cell receptor (beta chain) was sequenced in a study of blood T cell repertoires in COVID-19. As for the study in general: Samples of COVID-19 (acute and convalescent) were obtained from the United States, Italy and Spain. PBMCs, B-cell-depleted T cells, or T cells were the source of the cDNA or gDNA that made up the material.

Germline V gives CDR1 MNHEY, CDR2 SVGAGI. This CDR3 contains 15 residues. V lost 6 bases and J 2 bases, leaving 16 bases between the germline ends. Study processing details: Nucleated cell number was recorded as an estimate derived from reference gene primer amplification. Assay: immunoSEQ multiplex PCR; the TCRdb copy retains only in-frame clones and omits some. V, J and clone size are taken as reported in that table, and D and trimming were inferred from the DNA itself. This table has roughly 160,000 clones, more than 75% appearing once. The receptor comes from a young man with acute or convalescent COVID-19. Material for sequencing was peripheral blood. This chain joins TRBV6-5 and TRBJ1-2; D is possibly TRBD1 (5 bases). This chain's CDR3 is CASSRALTENYGYTF. The CDR3, as DNA: TGTGCCAGCAGCCGCGCCCTGACAGAGAACTATGGCTACACCTTC.